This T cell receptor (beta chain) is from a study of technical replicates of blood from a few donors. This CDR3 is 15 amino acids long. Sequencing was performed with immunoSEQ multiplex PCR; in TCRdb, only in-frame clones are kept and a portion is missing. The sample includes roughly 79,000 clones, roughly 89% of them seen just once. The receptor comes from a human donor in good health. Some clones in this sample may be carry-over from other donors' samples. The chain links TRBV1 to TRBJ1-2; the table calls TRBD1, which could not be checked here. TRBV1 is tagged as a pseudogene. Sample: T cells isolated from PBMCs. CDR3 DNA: TGCACCAGCACCTGCAGGGGGGCGCGCGACTATGGCTACACCTTC. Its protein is CTSTCRGARDYGYTF.